The 9 T cell receptor beta chains in this list originate from one sample, sequenced in a study of control samples from healthy donors and cancer patients. The repertoire was sequenced with immunoSEQ multiplex PCR; TCRdb's copy has only in-frame clones and lacks some. The sample has around 26,000 clones, around four fifths seen once. Sequenced material: PBMCs. The receptors come from a man aged 60 to 69 with colorectal cancer.

The rearrangement uses TRBV29-1 and TRBJ2-1, with 8 positions matching TRBD1. V was clipped by 3 bases and J by 4 bases; unmatched bases: 5. The CDR3 contains 14 residues. Per the germline V gene, CDR1 is SQVTM and CDR2 is ANQGSEA. The CDR3 loop is CSVDLQGAYNEQFF. As DNA, the CDR3 is TGCAGCGTTGACTTGCAGGGGGCATACAATGAGCAGTTCTTC.

The chain employs TRBV18 and TRBJ2-7; perhaps TRBD2 as D (5 bases). The germline V gene has CDR1 KGHSH and CDR2 LQKENI. This CDR3 is 14 amino acids long. The V end was cut by 2 bases, the J end by 7 bases, with 15 bases between. CDR3 bases: TGTGCCAGCTCACCATCTGTACGTCCGGGAGAGCAGTACGTC. It specifies CASSPSVRPGEQYV.

The chain combines TRBV25-1 with TRBJ1-2, with D perhaps TRBD1 (5 bases). The length of the CDR3 is 15 residues. With 4 bases removed from V and 2 bases from J, the gap between germline ends came to 14 bases. Germline lookup yields CDR1 MGHDK and CDR2 SYGVNS. The CDR3 sequence is CASSARGAGNYGYTF. DNA of the CDR3: TGTGCCAGCAGTGCCCGCGGGGCAGGAAACTATGGCTACACCTTC.

This clone was counted a few times. This rearrangement joins TRBV27 to TRBJ2-1, with 8 bases lining up with TRBD1. The V gene end was trimmed by 7 bases and the J gene end by 5 bases; junction bases not matched to a gene: 10. This CDR3 region has 15 residues. CDR1 and CDR2 from the germline V gene are MNHEY and SMNVEV (reference sequence). For the CDR3, the DNA is TGTGCCAGCACCTCCGGGACAGGTCGCGACAATGAGCAGTTCTTC. Protein: CASTSGTGRDNEQFF.

The rearrangement joins TRBV5-1 to TRBJ2-3; no firm D call. V was clipped by 0 bases and J by 2 bases, with 4 bases between them. This CDR3 is built from 13 residues. The germline CDR1 and CDR2 sequences are SGHRS and YFSETQ. The CDR3: CASSLDYTDTQYF. The CDR3 DNA reads as TGCGCCAGCAGCTTGGATTACACAGATACGCAGTATTTT.

This chain uses TRBV4-3 with TRBJ1-2; unclear D gene. The CDR3 totals 18 residues. V lost 0 bases, J lost 4 bases, and 21 bases lay in between. Germline CDR1 and CDR2: LGHNA and YSLEER. The DNA of the CDR3 is TGCGCCAGCAGCCAAGACCCCGAGTGGTGGCTGCCTCGCTATGGCTACACCTTC. It specifies CASSQDPEWWLPRYGYTF.

The rearrangement uses TRBV11-1 and TRBJ2-3; 11 nucleotides align to TRBD2. Germline CDR1 SGHAT, CDR2 FQDESV (reference sequence). The junction had 7 bases not matched to a gene; V was cut back by 5 bases and J by 6 bases. CDR3 length: 15 residues. CDR3 bases: TGTGCCAGCAGCCCAACTAGCGGGGGCTATGATACGCAGTATTTT. It specifies CASSPTSGGYDTQYF.

This clone has only one observation. This chain links TRBV19 with TRBJ2-7; 9 bases are shared with TRBD1. The CDR3 consists of 15 residues. Germline assignment: CDR1 LNHDA and CDR2 SQIVND (reference sequence). After removal of 5 bases from V and 2 bases from J, the junction contained 7 bases not matched to a gene. Here the CDR3 reads CASSPGDRAPYEQYF. The CDR3 nucleotides are TGTGCCAGTAGTCCGGGGGACAGGGCCCCCTACGAGCAGTACTTC.

This clone came up once. This chain links TRBV6-5 with TRBJ1-5, with TRBD1 as a possible D gene (5 bases). V was clipped by 9 bases and J by 6 bases, with 21 bases between them. This CDR3 has 15 amino acids. Germline CDR1 reads MNHEY; CDR2 reads SVGAGI. CDR3 bases: TGTGCCAGTCTCCTCGGGGGGAGAGGGAGTCAGCCCCAGCATTTT. Protein: CASLLGGRGSQPQHF.